This paragraph reports one T cell receptor (beta chain). The entry originates in a study of shared clonotypes between healthy human individuals. The wider study: Every donor yielded three CD4 naive, three CD4 memory, two CD8 naive and one CD8 memory plate.

Germline loops: CDR1 MNHEY, CDR2 SMNVEV (reference sequence). The CDR3 covers 13 residues. V shed 9 bases and J 5 bases; nucleotides not matched to a gene: 4. The method was immunoSEQ multiplex PCR; TCRdb's version includes in-frame clones alone and lacks a portion of them. Here the sample spans roughly 2 million clones, about 95% being singletons. The naive CD8 population came from CD45RO-negative cells selected for CCR7, without terminally differentiated effector memory CD45RA+ cells. The specimen sequenced was naive CD8+ T cells sorted from blood. The sequence was obtained from a young man in good health. The rearrangement uses TRBV27 and TRBJ2-7; TRBD2 matches 13 bases. The DNA of the CDR3 is TGTGCCAGTGGGACTAGCGGGATTCACGAGCAGTACTTC. Protein sequence: CASGTSGIHEQYF.